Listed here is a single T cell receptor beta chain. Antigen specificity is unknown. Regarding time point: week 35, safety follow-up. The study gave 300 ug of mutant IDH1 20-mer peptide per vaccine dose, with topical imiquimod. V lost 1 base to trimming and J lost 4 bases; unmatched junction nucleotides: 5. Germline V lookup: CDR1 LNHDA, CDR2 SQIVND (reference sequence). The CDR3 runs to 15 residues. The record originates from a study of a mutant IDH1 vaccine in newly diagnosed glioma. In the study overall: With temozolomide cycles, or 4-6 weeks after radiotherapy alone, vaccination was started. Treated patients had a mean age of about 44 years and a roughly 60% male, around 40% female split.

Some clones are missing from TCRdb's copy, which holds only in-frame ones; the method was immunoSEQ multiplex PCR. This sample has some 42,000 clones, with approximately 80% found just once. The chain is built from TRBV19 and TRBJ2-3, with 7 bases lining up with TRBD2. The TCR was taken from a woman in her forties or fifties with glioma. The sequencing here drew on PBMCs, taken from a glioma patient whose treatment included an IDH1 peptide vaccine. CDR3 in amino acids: CASSIAQRGPDTQYF. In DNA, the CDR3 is TGTGCCAGTAGTATAGCACAGCGGGGACCAGATACGCAGTATTTT.